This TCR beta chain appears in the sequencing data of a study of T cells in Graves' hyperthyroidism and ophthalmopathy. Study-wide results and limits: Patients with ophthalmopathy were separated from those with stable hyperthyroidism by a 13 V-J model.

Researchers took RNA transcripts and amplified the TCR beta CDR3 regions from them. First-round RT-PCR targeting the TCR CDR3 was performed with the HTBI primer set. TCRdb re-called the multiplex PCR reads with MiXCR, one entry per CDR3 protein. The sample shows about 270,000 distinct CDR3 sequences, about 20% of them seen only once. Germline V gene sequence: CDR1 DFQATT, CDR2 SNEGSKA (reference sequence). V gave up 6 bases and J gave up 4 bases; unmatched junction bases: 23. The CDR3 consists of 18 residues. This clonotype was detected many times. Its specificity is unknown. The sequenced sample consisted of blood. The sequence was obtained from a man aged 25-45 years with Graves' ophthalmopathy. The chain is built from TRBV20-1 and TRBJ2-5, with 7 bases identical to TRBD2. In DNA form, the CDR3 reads TGCAGTGCCCCTCTTAGTTCGGGAAACTGGCGGGAGAGAGAGACCCAGTACTTC. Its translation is CSAPLSSGNWRERETQYF.